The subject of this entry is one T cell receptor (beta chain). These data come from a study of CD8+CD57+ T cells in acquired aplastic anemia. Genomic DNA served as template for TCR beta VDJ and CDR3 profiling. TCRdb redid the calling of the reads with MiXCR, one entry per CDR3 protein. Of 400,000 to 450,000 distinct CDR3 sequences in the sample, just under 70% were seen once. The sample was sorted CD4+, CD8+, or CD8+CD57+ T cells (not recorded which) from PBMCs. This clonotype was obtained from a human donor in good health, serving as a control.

The CDR3 DNA follows: TGCAGTGCAACCGTGGGCACTGAAGCTTTCTTT. Translating gives CSATVGTEAFF. The chain joins TRBV20-1 to TRBJ1-1; no definite D call. This CDR3 has 11 amino acids. Germline loops: CDR1 DFQATT, CDR2 SNEGSKA (reference sequence). V shed 6 bases and J shed 4 bases, with 9 bases lying between them.